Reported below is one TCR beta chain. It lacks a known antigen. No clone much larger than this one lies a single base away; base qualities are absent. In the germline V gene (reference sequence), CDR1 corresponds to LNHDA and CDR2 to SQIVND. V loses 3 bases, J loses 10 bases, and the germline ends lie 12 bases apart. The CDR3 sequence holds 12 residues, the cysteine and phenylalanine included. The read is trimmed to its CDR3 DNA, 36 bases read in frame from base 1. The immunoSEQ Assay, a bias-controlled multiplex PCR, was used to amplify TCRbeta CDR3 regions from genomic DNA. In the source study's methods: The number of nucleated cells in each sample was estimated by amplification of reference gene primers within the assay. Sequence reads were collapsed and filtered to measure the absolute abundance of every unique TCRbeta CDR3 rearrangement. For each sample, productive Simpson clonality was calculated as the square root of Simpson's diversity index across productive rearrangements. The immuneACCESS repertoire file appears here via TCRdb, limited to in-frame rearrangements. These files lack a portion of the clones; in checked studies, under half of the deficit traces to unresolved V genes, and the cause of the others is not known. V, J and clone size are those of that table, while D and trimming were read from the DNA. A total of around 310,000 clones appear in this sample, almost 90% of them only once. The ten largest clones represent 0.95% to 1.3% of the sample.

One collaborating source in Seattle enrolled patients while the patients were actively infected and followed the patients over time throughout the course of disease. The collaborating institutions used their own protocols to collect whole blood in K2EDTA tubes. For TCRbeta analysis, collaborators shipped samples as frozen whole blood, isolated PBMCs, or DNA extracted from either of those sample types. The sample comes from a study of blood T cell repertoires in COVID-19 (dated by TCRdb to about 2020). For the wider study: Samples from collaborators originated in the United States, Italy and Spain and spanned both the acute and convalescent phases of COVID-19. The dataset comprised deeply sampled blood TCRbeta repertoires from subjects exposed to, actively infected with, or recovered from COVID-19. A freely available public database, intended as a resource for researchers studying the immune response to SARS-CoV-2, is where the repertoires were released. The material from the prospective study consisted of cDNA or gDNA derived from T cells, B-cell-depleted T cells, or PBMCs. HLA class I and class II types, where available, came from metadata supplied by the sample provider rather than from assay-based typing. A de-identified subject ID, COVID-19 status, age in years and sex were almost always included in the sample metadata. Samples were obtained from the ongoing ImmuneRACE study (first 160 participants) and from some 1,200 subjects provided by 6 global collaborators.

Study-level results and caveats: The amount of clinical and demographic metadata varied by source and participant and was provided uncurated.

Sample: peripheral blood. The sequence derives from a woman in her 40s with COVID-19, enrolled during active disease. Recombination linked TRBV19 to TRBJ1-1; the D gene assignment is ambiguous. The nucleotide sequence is TGTGCCAGTAGTATTATTGGAACAGCAGCTTTCTTT. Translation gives CASSIIGTAAFF.